Listed here are 24 T cell receptor beta chains from one sample, sequenced in a study of breast tumors, draining lymph nodes, adjacent tissues. Breast cancer patients provided tissue from their axillary draining lymph nodes. TCRdb ran MiXCR on the multiplex PCR reads and lists one entry per CDR3 protein. The sample yields about 180,000 distinct CDR3 sequences, approximately 30% seen once. Sequencing was carried out using axillary lymph node tissue. These receptors were obtained from a female donor with breast cancer. Some clones in this sample may be carry-over from other donors' samples.

Worth noting for this clonotype: A much larger clone differs from this one at a single base, so this may be a read error. The chain joins TRBV11-2 to TRBJ2-3, with TRBD2 as a possible D gene (7 bases). Germline-derived CDR1 and CDR2 are SGHAT and FQNNGV. The CDR3 has 14 residues. The germline V and J ends were trimmed by 8 bases and 6 bases, with 18 bases remaining between them. The CDR3 loop is CASVPGGEADTQYF. CDR3 nucleotides: TGTGCCAGCGTTCCGGGGGGCGAAGCTGATACGCAGTATTTT.

As to this clonotype: A junction end diverges from the germline sequence, so it may reflect a read error. V gene TRBV20-1 combines with J gene TRBJ2-5; 7 bases are a match to TRBD2. The CDR3 runs to 11 residues. Germline V gene sequence: CDR1 DFQATT, CDR2 SNEGSKA (reference sequence). The CDR3, as DNA: TGCAGTGCTAGAGATCCAGCGGGAATAAGGTTC. Encoded protein: CSARDPAGIRF.

Of note for this clonotype: With a much larger clone just one base away, this may be a read error. The rearrangement links TRBV11-3 to TRBJ2-5; no reliable D call. The CDR3 has 11 residues. CDR1 is SGHNT, CDR2 YENEEA, per germline. This CDR3 is CASKTEETPYF. The DNA for the CDR3 is TGTGCCAGTAAAACTGAAGAGACCCCGTACTTC.

V and J are TRBV12-3 or TRBV12-4 and TRBJ2-3; possibly TRBD1 or TRBD2 for D (5 bases each). The CDR3 extends over 17 amino acids. Trimming pared 5 bases from V and 5 bases from J, leaving 23 bases between. In DNA, the CDR3 is TGTGCCAGCAGTGACCGGGGCCGCCCGTCCCCCAGAGATACGCAGTATTTT. This codes for CASSDRGRPSPRDTQYF.

A note on this clonotype: Just one base apart from a much larger clone, this may be a read error. The rearrangement links TRBV4-1 to TRBJ1-2, with 9 nucleotides matching TRBD1. This CDR3 comprises 14 residues. CDR1 and CDR2 (germline): MGHRA, YSYEKL. In nucleotides, the CDR3 is TGCGCCAGCAGGCGACAGGGGGGTATCGGTGGCTACGCCTTC. This encodes CASRRQGGIGGYAF.

The table lists this clonotype with many counts. V usage is TRBV19 and J usage is TRBJ2-3; D remains unclear. The germline V gene has CDR1 LNHDA and CDR2 SQIVND (reference sequence). The CDR3 loop spans 15 amino acids. Trimming stripped 0 bases from V and 1 base from J, with 8 bases between. The CDR3 region has the DNA TGTGCCAGTAGTATAGATGGAGTGGGCACAGATACGCAGTATTTT. It encodes CASSIDGVGTDTQYF.

This chain links TRBV20-1 with TRBJ1-5, with D unresolved. The CDR3 is made up of 13 amino acids. From germline, CDR1 is DFQATT and CDR2 SNEGSKA (reference sequence). Trimming cost V 1 base and J 11 bases, with 15 bases left between them. The DNA for the CDR3 is TGCAGTGCTAGAGGGCTGCCTCAAGAGACCCAGCATTTT. This translates into CSARGLPQETQHF.

This chain links TRBV5-6 with TRBJ2-7; no reliable D call. V lost 0 bases, J lost 0 bases, and 16 bases lay in between. CDR1 and CDR2 (germline): SGHDT, YYEEEE. There are 17 residues in the CDR3. This CDR3 is CASSLEIPVHGSYEQYF. The CDR3 DNA sequence: TGTGCCAGCAGCTTGGAGATCCCGGTCCACGGCTCCTACGAGCAGTACTTC.

V is TRBV19 and J is TRBJ1-1; a weak D match, TRBD1 (6 bases). V was cut by 7 bases and J by 0 bases, with 18 bases left in between. CDR1 and CDR2 (germline): LNHDA, SQIVND (reference sequence). This CDR3 has 16 residues. This CDR3 reads CASTQSGALLNTEAFF. CDR3 bases: TGTGCCAGTACCCAATCAGGGGCCCTCCTGAACACTGAAGCTTTCTTT.

This clonotype showed up many times. V and J are TRBV20-1 and TRBJ2-3, with D perhaps matching TRBD2 (6 bases). V was cut by 8 bases and J by 2 bases, with 17 bases left in between. In germline, CDR1 is DFQATT, CDR2 SNEGSKA (reference sequence). The CDR3 is 14 residues long. DNA for the CDR3: TGCAGTTCCGGATCCGGGACTCACACAGATACGCAGTATTTT. The encoded protein is CSSGSGTHTDTQYF.

There are many counts of this clonotype. The J gene is TRBJ2-7, the V gene TRBV12-3 or TRBV12-4, with D tentatively TRBD1 or TRBD2 (5 bases each). Trimming removed 8 bases from V and 5 bases from J, with 22 bases in between. The CDR3 sequence is 15 residues long. For the CDR3, the DNA is TGTGCCAGCGGGATCCGGGAAGGGGTACAACACGAGCAGTACTTC. Its translation is CASGIREGVQHEQYF.

This clonotype was recorded at least ten times. The chain combines TRBV7-3 with TRBJ2-7; TRBD1 or TRBD2 may be the D gene (5 bases each). Trimming pared 0 bases from V and 5 bases from J, leaving 8 bases between. Germline-derived CDR1 and CDR2 are SGHTA and FQGTGA. The length of the CDR3 is 13 residues. The CDR3 nucleotides are TGTGCCAGCAGCTTAACCAGGGACCACGAGCAGTACTTC. Protein: CASSLTRDHEQYF.

This clonotype was picked up many times. The gene calls are TRBV20-1 and TRBJ2-1; 11 bases align to TRBD2. With V trimmed by 6 bases and J by 0 bases, 7 bases remained unmatched. This CDR3 spans 16 amino acids. Germline V lookup: CDR1 DFQATT, CDR2 SNEGSKA (reference sequence). CDR3 loop: CSAKVLAGGSYNEQFF. The CDR3 DNA reads TGCAGTGCCAAAGTTCTAGCGGGAGGCTCCTACAATGAGCAGTTCTTC.

This clonotype was counted only a few times. A read error is possible here, since a much larger clone lies one base away. The chain uses TRBV20-1 and TRBJ2-5; D may be TRBD2 (6 bases). The CDR3 has 12 residues. Germline assignment: CDR1 DFQATT and CDR2 SNEGSKA (reference sequence). The CDR3 loop is CSAREGRETPYF. In nucleotides, the CDR3 is TGCAGTGCTAGGGAGGGCCGAGAGACCCCGTACTTC.

Ten or more counts support this clonotype. J is TRBJ2-7 and V is TRBV19; D may correspond to TRBD1 or TRBD2 (6 bases each). This CDR3 has 14 residues. The V end was cut by 3 bases, the J end by 0 bases, with 9 bases between. CDR1 is LNHDA, CDR2 SQIVND, per germline (reference sequence). CDR3 protein: CASSIRGHSYEQYF. The CDR3 coding sequence is TGTGCCAGTAGTATCCGGGGGCACTCCTACGAGCAGTACTTC.

The sample holds a few counts of this clonotype. A clone one base away is much larger, so this may be a read error. The V and J genes are TRBV7-9 and TRBJ2-3; D gene uncertain. The DNA end is more similar to TRBJ1-5, so the J call may be wrong. Germline V gene data show CDR1 as SEHNR and CDR2 as FQNEAQ (reference sequence). CDR3 length: 15 residues. The CDR3 here is CASIASGRKSDTQHF. The CDR3 nucleotides are TGTGCCAGCATCGCTAGCGGGAGAAAATCGGATACGCAGCATTTT.

V is TRBV10-1 and J is TRBJ2-2; no firm D call. Germline CDR1 and CDR2: WNHNN and SYGVQD (reference sequence). V lost 10 bases and J 1 base, leaving 7 bases between the germline ends. This CDR3 contains 12 residues. The CDR3 DNA follows: TGCGCCACCTCTTGGAACACCGGGGAGCTGTTTTTT. Translated: CATSWNTGELFF.

Concerning this clonotype itself: As the CDR3 is not closed by the conserved phenylalanine or tryptophan, this likely results from a read error. The DNA is left out, because the CDR3 cannot be placed on it with certainty; the CDR3 is given as TCRdb lists it. V and J are TRBV9 and TRBJ2-1. Germline V lookup: CDR1 SGDLS, CDR2 YYNGEE. The CDR3 has 13 amino acids, counting both end residues. Here the CDR3 reads CASSVGDYTEAFC.

This clonotype was seen ten or more times. The CDR3 sequence is CASKWGQGAYEQYF. CDR3 DNA: TGTGCCAGCAAGTGGGGACAGGGGGCCTACGAGCAGTACTTC. The V call is TRBV5-4, the J call TRBJ2-7, with 11 bases matching TRBD1. The CDR3 runs to 14 residues. Trimming cost V 6 bases and J 2 bases; bases outside gene matches: 4. CDR1 and CDR2 (germline): SGHNT, YYREEE (reference sequence).

Comments on this clonotype: Since the CDR3 does not end with the conserved phenylalanine or tryptophan, this likely comes from a read error. The rearrangement joins TRBV19 to TRBJ2-4; D call uncertain. Germline CDR1 LNHDA, CDR2 SQIVND (reference sequence). The CDR3 loop spans 21 amino acids. V lost 4 bases to trimming and J lost 0 bases, with 28 bases between them. The chain's CDR3 is CASSTPTGRIRSFLAKNIQYL. The CDR3 DNA reads as TGTGCCAGTAGTACTCCAACTGGACGGATCCGGTCCTTCCTAGCCAAAAACATTCAGTACCTC.

V is TRBV10-1 and J is TRBJ2-7; tentatively, D is TRBD2 (7 bases). The CDR3 runs 15 residues. The germline V gene has CDR1 WNHNN and CDR2 SYGVQD (reference sequence). V shed 0 bases and J shed 5 bases, with 14 bases lying between them. The CDR3 DNA sequence: TGCGCCAGCAGTGAGTCGACGGGGGCGGGGGACGAGCAGTACTTC. This translates into CASSESTGAGDEQYF.

There are many counts of this clonotype. The chain carries TRBV28 and TRBJ2-3, with 10 nucleotides matching TRBD2. Germline-derived CDR1 and CDR2 are MDHEN and SYDVKM. This CDR3 has 17 amino acids. V lost 7 bases, J lost 2 bases, and 12 bases stayed unmatched. This CDR3 reads CASMPSESGRVTDTQYF. DNA for the CDR3: TGTGCCAGCATGCCAAGCGAGAGCGGGAGGGTCACAGATACGCAGTATTTT. The full variable domain, completed using reference TRBV28 and TRBJ2-3, is DVKVTQSSRYLVKRTGEKVFLECVQDMDHENMFWYRQDPGLGLRLIYFSYDVKMKEKGDIPEGYSVSREKKERFSLILESASTNQTSMYLCASMPSESGRVTDTQYFGPGTRLTVL.

Remarks on this clonotype: Germline is not matched at one junction end, which may reflect a read error. The chain links TRBV11-2 to TRBJ2-1; perhaps TRBD1 as D (6 bases). This CDR3 comprises 14 residues. CDR1 and CDR2 from the germline V gene are SGHAT and FQNNGV. The DNA of the CDR3 is TGTGCCAGCAGCCCGGGACACCTCTCCAATGAGCAGTCCTTC. Encoded protein: CASSPGHLSNEQSF.

Points on this clonotype: A read error is possible here, since a much larger clone lies one base away. The conserved final phenylalanine or tryptophan is absent from the CDR3, which likely points to a read error. The V call is TRBV6-5, the J call TRBJ1-5, with 8 bases that match TRBD1. Germline CDR1 and CDR2: MNHEY and SVGAGI. Germline trimming cut 6 bases from V and 2 bases from J; bases unmatched to any gene: 3. CDR3 size: 14 residues. CDR3 region: CASRQGVGNQPQHL. The CDR3, as DNA: TGTGCCAGCAGACAGGGGGTAGGCAATCAGCCCCAGCATCTT.